The rows below give T cell receptor beta chains drawn from one sample of a study of blood T cell repertoires in COVID-19. Here immunoSEQ multiplex PCR was the method, and the copy in TCRdb shows in-frame clones only, minus some. The sample contains just under 100,000 clones, just over 85% of which appear only once. Sequenced material: peripheral blood. These receptors all come from a woman between 55 and 75 years old in a cohort sampled during active or convalescent COVID-19. Each CDR3 is given with its conserved first and last residue. A D gene is named only where the DNA matches it firmly. Rows may omit the clone size; those that give it use once, few, many or a size class.

TRBD2,TRBV19,once,TRBJ2-5,TGTGCCAGTAGCTTATCTAGCGGGGGGCCTGGGTGGGAGACCCAGTACTTC,CASSLSSGGPGWETQYF
-,TRBV19,-,TRBJ1-5,TGTGCCAGTACCGCGCGGGGGAGCAATCAGCCCCAGCATTTT,CASTARGSNQPQHF
TRBD1,TRBV6-1,-,TRBJ1-1,TGTGCCAGCAGTGAAGCGCGGGGGACAGGGAACACTGAAGCTTTCTTT,CASSEARGTGNTEAFF
-,TRBV28,-,TRBJ1-6,TGTGCCAGCAGTTTAATCCGTACCAACATCCATAATTCACCCCTCCACTTT,CASSLIRTNIHNSPLHF
-,TRBV19,once,TRBJ2-5,TGTGCCAGTAGTCCTAGACACGGCGCCGGGGGGACCCAGTACTTC,CASSPRHGAGGTQYF
-,TRBV12-3/TRBV12-4,-,TRBJ1-2,TGTGCCAGCAGTTTTCGGGGGAACGATGGCTACACCTTC,CASSFRGNDGYTF
TRBD1,TRBV3-1/TRBV3-2,-,TRBJ1-2,TGTGCCAGCAGCTTGACAGGGGAGAGCGGCTACACCTTC,CASSLTGESGYTF
TRBD2,TRBV11-2,-,TRBJ2-1,TGTGCCAGCAGCCCAGGGCGGGGGGCCTACAATGAGCAGTTCTTC,CASSPGRGAYNEQFF
TRBD1,TRBV7-9,-,TRBJ1-1,TGTGCCAGCAGCTACCGGGGACAGTTGAACACTGAAGCTTTCTTT,CASSYRGQLNTEAFF
-,TRBV7-8,-,TRBJ2-7,TGTGCCAGCAGCTTAGGGTCCGGCGAGCAGTACTTC,CASSLGSGEQYF
TRBD1,TRBV5-5,-,TRBJ1-6,TGTGCCAGCAGCATCCAACAGGGGGCGAGGGGGTGGAATTCACCCCTCCACTTT,CASSIQQGARGWNSPLHF
-,TRBV27,-,TRBJ2-3,TGTGCCAGCAGTTTTACCCCAGGGGGCACAGATACGCAGTATTTT,CASSFTPGGTDTQYF
-,TRBV5-6,-,TRBJ2-3,TGTGCCAGCAGCTTGCGGGGCACAGATACGCAGTATTTT,CASSLRGTDTQYF
TRBD2,TRBV28,-,TRBJ2-1,TGTGCCAGCACCCCGACTAGCGGGGGCCATTACAATGAGCAGTTCTTC,CASTPTSGGHYNEQFF
-,TRBV30,-,TRBJ1-3,TGTGCCTGGAGTACTTCTGGAAACACCATATATTTT,CAWSTSGNTIYF
-,TRBV19,few,TRBJ1-2,TGTGCCAGTAGTATAGGCCCTGGGAGGGGCTACACCTTC,CASSIGPGRGYTF
-,TRBV27,-,TRBJ1-2,TGTGCCAGCAGGACAGCCAGAAACTATGGCTACACCTTC,CASRTARNYGYTF
TRBD2,TRBV7-9,-,TRBJ2-7,TGTGCCAGCAGCCCGGCGGGAGACTACGAGCAGTACTTC,CASSPAGDYEQYF
TRBD1,TRBV4-1,-,TRBJ1-2,TGCGCCAGCAGCCAAACGACAGGGGAGCGGTATGGCTACACCTTC,CASSQTTGERYGYTF
TRBD1,TRBV6-5,-,TRBJ2-4,TGTGCCAGCAGTTACTCCGGACAGGGCTTGAGGAACATTCAGTACTTC,CASSYSGQGLRNIQYF
TRBD1,TRBV5-4,-,TRBJ2-3,TGTGCCAGCAGCTTGGCCGGGACAGGGGGGGCAGATACGCAGTATTTT,CASSLAGTGGADTQYF
-,TRBV6-2/TRBV6-3,-,TRBJ1-5,TGTGCCAGCAGCCGGTATGTTAGTAGCAATCAGCCCCAGCATTTT,CASSRYVSSNQPQHF
-,TRBV5-4,-,TRBJ1-1,TGTGCCAGCAGCTTGGACAGGGTCGAATCGGGGGCTTTCTTT,CASSLDRVESGAFF
-,TRBV6-2/TRBV6-3,-,TRBJ1-5,TGTGCCAGCAGCGGGGGGGCGTCAGGTCAGCCCCAGCATTTT,CASSGGASGQPQHF
TRBD1,TRBV6-6,-,TRBJ1-3,TGTGCCAGCAGTCGGACAGGGACTGGAAACACCATATATTTT,CASSRTGTGNTIYF
-,TRBV7-2,-,TRBJ2-3,TGTGCCAGCAGTTCCGGACACCCCTCTCTCACAGATACGCAGTATTTT,CASSSGHPSLTDTQYF
TRBD1,TRBV9,-,TRBJ2-5,TGTGCCAGCAGCCCAGAGGGCCCACAACAGGGGGATTGGGCCCAGTACTTC,CASSPEGPQQGDWAQYF
-,TRBV13,-,TRBJ2-1,TGTGCCAGCAGCCGTAACAGGGCCACCTACAATGAGCAGTTCTTC,CASSRNRATYNEQFF
-,TRBV25-1,-,TRBJ1-2,TGTGCCAGCAGTGGAACAGTGAGTGGCTACACCTTC,CASSGTVSGYTF
TRBD1,TRBV12-5,-,TRBJ1-1,TGTGCTAGTGGCTCACAGGGGTCTTACGCTGAAGCTTTCTTT,CASGSQGSYAEAFF
-,TRBV5-6,-,TRBJ1-2,TGTGCCAGCAGCCCGGGTCAGGGACTTGGCTACACCTTC,CASSPGQGLGYTF
TRBD2,TRBV29-1,-,TRBJ2-7,TGCAGCGTACTCGGATCTAGCGGGGGGTCCTACGAGCAGTACTTC,CSVLGSSGGSYEQYF
-,TRBV2,once,TRBJ2-2,TGTGCCAGCAGTGCGGGGGTCGTCGGGGAGCTGTTTTTT,CASSAGVVGELFF
TRBD1,TRBV5-1,-,TRBJ2-2,TGCGCCAGCAGCTCGGGACAGGTGGGGATGGCCGGGGAGCTGTTTTTT,CASSSGQVGMAGELFF
-,TRBV21-1,-,TRBJ2-7,TGTGCCAGCAGCAACCCTGACAGGGCCAATTCCTACGAGCAGTACTTC,CASSNPDRANSYEQYF
TRBD1,TRBV28,-,TRBJ1-6,TGTGCCAGCAGGGGGGGGACAGGTGGTTCACCCCTCCACTTT,CASRGGTGGSPLHF
-,TRBV9,-,TRBJ2-1,TGTGCCAGCAGCGTAAGGTTGGGCGACCTCTACAATGAGCAGTTCTTC,CASSVRLGDLYNEQFF
-,TRBV19,once,TRBJ2-1,TGTGCCAGTACCCATCCCACAGGCAATGAGCAGTTCTTC,CASTHPTGNEQFF
TRBD2,TRBV9,once,TRBJ2-5,TGTGCCAGCAGCGTAGCGGTAGCGGGGGGGTCTGTACAAGAGACCCAGTACTTC,CASSVAVAGGSVQETQYF